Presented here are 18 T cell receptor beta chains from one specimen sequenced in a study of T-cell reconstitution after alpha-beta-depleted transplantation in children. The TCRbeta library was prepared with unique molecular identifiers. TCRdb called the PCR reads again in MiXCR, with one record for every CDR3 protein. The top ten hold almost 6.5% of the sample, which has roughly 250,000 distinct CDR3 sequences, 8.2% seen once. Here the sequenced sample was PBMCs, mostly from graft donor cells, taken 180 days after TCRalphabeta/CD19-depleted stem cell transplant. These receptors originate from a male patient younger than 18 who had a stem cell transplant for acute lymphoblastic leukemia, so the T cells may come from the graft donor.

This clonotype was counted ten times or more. Here the CDR3 DNA reads TGTGCCAGCAGCTTTGGACAGCGGACCACAGATACGCAGTATTTT. It codes for CASSFGQRTTDTQYF. The V and J genes are TRBV11-2 and TRBJ2-3, with a possible D match to TRBD1 (6 bases). The CDR3 runs 15 residues. Germline V lookup: CDR1 SGHAT, CDR2 FQNNGV. Deletions cut 3 bases from V and 2 bases from J, with 12 bases between.

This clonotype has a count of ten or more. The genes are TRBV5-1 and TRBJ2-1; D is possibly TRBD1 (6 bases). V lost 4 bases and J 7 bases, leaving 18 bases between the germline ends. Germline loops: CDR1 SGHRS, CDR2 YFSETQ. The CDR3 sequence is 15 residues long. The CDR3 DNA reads TGCGCCAGCAGCCCCTTCCCGGGACAAAGGAATGAGCAGTTCTTC. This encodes CASSPFPGQRNEQFF.

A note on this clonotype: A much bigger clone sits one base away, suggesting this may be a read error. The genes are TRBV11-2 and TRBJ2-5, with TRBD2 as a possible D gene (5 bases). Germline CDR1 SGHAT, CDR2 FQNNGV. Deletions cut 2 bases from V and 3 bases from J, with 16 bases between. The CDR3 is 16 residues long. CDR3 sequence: CASSLIPGGRKETQYF. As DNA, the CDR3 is TGTGCCAGCAGCTTAATACCCGGCGGGCGGAAAGAGACCCAGTACTTC. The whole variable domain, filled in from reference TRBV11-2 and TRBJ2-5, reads EAGVAQSPRYKIIEKRQSVAFWCNPISGHATLYWYQQILGQGPKLLIQFQNNGVVDDSQLPKDRFSAERLKGVDSTLKIQPAKLEDSAVYLCASSLIPGGRKETQYFGPGTRLLVL.

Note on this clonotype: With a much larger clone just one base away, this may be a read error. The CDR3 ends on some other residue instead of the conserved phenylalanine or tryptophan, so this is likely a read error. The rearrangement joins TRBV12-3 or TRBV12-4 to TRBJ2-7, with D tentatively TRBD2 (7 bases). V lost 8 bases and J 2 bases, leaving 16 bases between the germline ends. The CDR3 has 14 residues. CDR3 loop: CASGGRGGAYEQYI. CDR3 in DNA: TGTGCCAGCGGTGGGAGGGGGGGAGCCTACGAGCAGTACATC.

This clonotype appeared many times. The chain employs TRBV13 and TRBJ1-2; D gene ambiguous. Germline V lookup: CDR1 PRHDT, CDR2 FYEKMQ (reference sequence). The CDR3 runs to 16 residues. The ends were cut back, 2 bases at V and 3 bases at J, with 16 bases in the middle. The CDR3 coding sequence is TGTGCCAGCAGCTTACCGAAGGGCGAGCTACACTATGGCTACACCTTC. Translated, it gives CASSLPKGELHYGYTF. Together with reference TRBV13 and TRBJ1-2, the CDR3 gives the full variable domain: AAGVIQSPRHLIKEKRETATLKCYPIPRHDTVYWYQQGPGQDPQFLISFYEKMQSDKGSIPDRFSAQQFSDYHSELNMSSLELGDSALYFCASSLPKGELHYGYTFGSGTRLTVV.

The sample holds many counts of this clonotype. CDR3 nucleotide sequence: TGTGCCAGCAGCTTAATGGTGGACAGGCCACCCCACGAGCAGTACTTC. This sequence encodes CASSLMVDRPPHEQYF. The chain is built from TRBV7-8 and TRBJ2-7; 7 nucleotides align to TRBD1. J lost 5 bases, V lost 2 bases, and 12 bases had no gene match. The CDR3 totals 16 residues. CDR1 is SGHVS and CDR2 is FQNEAQ in the germline V gene. Full variable domain (outside the CDR3, taken from reference TRBV7-8 and TRBJ2-7): GAGVSQSPRYKVAKRGQDVALRCDPISGHVSLFWYQQALGQGPEFLTYFQNEAQLDKSGLPSDRFFAERPEGSVSTLKIQRTQQEDSAVYLCASSLMVDRPPHEQYFGPGTRLTVT.

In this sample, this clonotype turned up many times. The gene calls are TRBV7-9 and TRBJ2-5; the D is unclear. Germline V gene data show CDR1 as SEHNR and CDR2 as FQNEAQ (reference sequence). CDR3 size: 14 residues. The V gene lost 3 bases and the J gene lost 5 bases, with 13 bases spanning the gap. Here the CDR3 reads CASSFRSEEETQYF. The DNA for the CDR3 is TGTGCCAGCAGCTTTAGATCTGAGGAGGAGACCCAGTACTTC.

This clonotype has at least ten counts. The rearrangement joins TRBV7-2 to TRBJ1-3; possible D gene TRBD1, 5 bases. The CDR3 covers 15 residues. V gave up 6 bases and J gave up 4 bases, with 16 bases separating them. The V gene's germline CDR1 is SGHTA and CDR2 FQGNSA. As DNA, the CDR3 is TGTGCCAGCAGTTACAAGGGGCTGGGAGGAAACACCATATATTTT. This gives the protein CASSYKGLGGNTIYF. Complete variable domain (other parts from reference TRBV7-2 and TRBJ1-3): GAGVSQSPSNKVTEKGKDVELRCDPISGHTALYWYRQSLGQGLEFLIYFQGNSAPDKSGLPSDRFSAERTGGSVSTLTIQRTQQEDSAVYLCASSYKGLGGNTIYFGEGSWLTVV.

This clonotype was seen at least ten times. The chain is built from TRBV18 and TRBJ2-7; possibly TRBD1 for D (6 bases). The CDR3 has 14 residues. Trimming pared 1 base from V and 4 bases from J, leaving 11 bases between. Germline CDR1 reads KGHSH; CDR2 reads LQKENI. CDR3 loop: CASSPQGVRYEQYF. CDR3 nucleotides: TGTGCCAGCTCACCACAGGGGGTTCGTTACGAGCAGTACTTC.

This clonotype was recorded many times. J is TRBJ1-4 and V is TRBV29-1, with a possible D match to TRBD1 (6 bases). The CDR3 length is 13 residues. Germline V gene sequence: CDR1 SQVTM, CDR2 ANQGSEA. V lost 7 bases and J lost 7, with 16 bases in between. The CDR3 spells CSARTEGVEKLFF. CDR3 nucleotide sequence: TGCAGCGCCAGGACGGAGGGGGTTGAAAAACTGTTTTTT.

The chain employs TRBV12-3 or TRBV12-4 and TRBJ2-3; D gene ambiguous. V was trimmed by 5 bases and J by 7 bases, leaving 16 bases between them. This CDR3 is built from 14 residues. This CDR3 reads CASSLGPSANTQYF. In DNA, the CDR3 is TGTGCCAGCAGTCTCGGCCCAAGCGCAAATACGCAGTATTTT.

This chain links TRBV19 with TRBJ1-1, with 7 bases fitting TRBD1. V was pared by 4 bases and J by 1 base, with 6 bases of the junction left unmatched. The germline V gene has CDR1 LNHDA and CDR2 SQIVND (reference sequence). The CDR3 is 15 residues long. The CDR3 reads CASSTSQGPNTEAFF. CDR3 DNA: TGTGCCAGTAGTACGTCACAGGGGCCGAACACTGAAGCTTTCTTT.

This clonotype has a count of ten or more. CDR3 sequence (DNA): TGTGCCAGCAGCTTAGGAGACAGGGGGACGAACACCGGGGAGCTGTTTTTT. Translation gives CASSLGDRGTNTGELFF. The chain is built from TRBV7-9 and TRBJ2-2, with 9 bases lining up with TRBD1. There are 17 residues in the CDR3. After removal of 1 base from V and 0 bases from J, the junction contained 3 bases not matched to a gene. Germline V lookup: CDR1 SEHNR, CDR2 FQNEAQ (reference sequence). The variable domain in full, completed from reference TRBV7-9 and TRBJ2-2, reads DTGVSQNPRHKITKRGQNVTFRCDPISEHNRLYWYRQTLGQGPEFLTYFQNEAQLEKSRLLSDRFSAERPKGSFSTLEIQRTEQGDSAMYLCASSLGDRGTNTGELFFGEGSRLTVL.

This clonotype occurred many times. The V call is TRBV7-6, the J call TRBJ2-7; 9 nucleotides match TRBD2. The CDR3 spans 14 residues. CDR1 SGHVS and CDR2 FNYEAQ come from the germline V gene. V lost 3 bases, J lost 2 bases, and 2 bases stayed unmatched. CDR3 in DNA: TGTGCCAGCAGCTTGGGGACTAGCCCCTACGAGCAGTACTTC. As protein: CASSLGTSPYEQYF.

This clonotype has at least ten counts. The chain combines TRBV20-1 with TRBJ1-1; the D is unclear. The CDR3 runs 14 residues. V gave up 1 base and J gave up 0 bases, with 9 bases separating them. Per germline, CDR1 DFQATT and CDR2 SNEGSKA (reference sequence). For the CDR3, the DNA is TGCAGTGCTAGAGTCAAGTTTTTGAACACTGAAGCTTTCTTT. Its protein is CSARVKFLNTEAFF.

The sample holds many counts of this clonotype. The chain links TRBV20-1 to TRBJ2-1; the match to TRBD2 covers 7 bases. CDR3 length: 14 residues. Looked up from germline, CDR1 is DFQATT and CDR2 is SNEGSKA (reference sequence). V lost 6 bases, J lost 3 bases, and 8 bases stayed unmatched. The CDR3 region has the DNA TGCAGTGCGCTCACTAGCGATCGCTACAATGAGCAGTTCTTC. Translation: CSALTSDRYNEQFF.

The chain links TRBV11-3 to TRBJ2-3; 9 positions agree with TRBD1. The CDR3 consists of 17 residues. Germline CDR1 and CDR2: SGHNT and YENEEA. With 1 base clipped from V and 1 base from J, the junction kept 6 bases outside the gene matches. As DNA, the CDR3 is TGTGCCAGCAGCTTAGTCGTCCGGGACAGGGGCACAGATACGCAGTATTTT. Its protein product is CASSLVVRDRGTDTQYF.

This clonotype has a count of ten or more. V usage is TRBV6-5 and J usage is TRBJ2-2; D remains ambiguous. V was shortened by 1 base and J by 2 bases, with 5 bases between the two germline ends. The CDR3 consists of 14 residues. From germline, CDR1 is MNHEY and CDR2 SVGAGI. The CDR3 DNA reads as TGTGCCAGCAGTTACTATTCTAACACCGGGGAGCTGTTTTTT. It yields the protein CASSYYSNTGELFF.